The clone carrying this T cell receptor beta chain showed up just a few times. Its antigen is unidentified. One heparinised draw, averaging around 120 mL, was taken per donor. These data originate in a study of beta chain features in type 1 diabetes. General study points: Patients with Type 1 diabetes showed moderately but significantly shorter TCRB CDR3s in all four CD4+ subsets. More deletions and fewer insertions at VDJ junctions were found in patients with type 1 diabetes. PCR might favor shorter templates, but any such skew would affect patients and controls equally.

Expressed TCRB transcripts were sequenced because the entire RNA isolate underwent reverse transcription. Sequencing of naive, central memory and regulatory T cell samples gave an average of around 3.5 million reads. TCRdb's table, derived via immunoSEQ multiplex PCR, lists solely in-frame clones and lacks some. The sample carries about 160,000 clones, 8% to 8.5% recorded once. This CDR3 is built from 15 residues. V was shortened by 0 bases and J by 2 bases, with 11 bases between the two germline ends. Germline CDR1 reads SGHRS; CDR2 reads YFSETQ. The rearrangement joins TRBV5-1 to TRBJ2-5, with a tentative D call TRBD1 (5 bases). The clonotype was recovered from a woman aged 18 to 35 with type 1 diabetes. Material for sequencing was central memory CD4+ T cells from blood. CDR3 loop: CASSLAGHQQETQYF. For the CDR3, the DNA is TGCGCCAGCAGCTTGGCTGGACACCAACAAGAGACCCAGTACTTC. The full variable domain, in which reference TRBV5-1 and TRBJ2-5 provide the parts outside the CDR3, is KAGVTQTPRYLIKTRGQQVTLSCSPISGHRSVSWYQQTPGQGLQFLFEYFSETQRNKGNFPGRFSGRQFSNSRSEMNVSTLELGDSALYLCASSLAGHQQETQYFGPGTRLLVL.